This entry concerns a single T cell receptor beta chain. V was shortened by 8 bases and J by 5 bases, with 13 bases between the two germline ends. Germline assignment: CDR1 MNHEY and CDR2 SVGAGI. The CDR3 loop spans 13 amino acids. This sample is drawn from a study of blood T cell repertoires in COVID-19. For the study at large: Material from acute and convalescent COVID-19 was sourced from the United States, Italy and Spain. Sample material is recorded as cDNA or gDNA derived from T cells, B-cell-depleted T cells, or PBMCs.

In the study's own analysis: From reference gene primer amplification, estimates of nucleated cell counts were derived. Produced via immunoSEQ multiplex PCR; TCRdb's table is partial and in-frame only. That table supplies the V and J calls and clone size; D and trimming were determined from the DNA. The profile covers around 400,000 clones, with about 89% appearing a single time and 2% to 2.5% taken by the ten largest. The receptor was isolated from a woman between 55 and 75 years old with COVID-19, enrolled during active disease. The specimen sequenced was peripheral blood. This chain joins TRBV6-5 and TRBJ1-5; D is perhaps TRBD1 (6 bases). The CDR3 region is CASQGLWDQPQHF. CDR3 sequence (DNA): TGTGCCAGCCAGGGGCTCTGGGATCAGCCCCAGCATTTT.